Detailed here is one TCR beta chain. Germline lookup yields CDR1 SGHVS and CDR2 FQNEAQ. V trimming: 5 bases; J trimming: 0 bases; junction bases outside the gene matches: 7. CDR3 length: 15 amino acids. Generated by immunoSEQ multiplex PCR, the TCRdb table keeps only in-frame clones and is missing some. The sample contains about 170,000 clones, around 87% of which appear only once. These data belong to a study of blood T cell repertoires in COVID-19. Study as a whole: Whether acute or convalescent, the COVID-19 samples came from the United States, Italy and Spain.

The receptor's source is a man younger than 30 with active or convalescent COVID-19. The specimen was peripheral blood. V and J are TRBV7-8 and TRBJ2-7; 7 bases are a match to TRBD1. The CDR3, as DNA: TGTGCCAGCAGCGTCCGGGACAGAGGCTCCTACGAGCAGTACTTC. Its translation is CASSVRDRGSYEQYF.